The sequence of this T cell receptor (beta chain) was determined in a study of T cells in Graves' hyperthyroidism and ophthalmopathy (dated by TCRdb to between 2019 and 2020). For context, the study as a whole: Peripheral blood was collected at initial diagnosis, before any treatment. Thyroid tissue and blood T-cell repertoires from six Graves' hyperthyroidism patients were also compared in the study. A discovery cohort of about 95 patients, 43 with Graves' ophthalmopathy and approximately 57 with stable Graves' hyperthyroidism, was used to find distinguishing TCR V-J signatures. After sampling, hyperthyroidism patients received methimazole starting at 30 mg daily, and ophthalmopathy patients received high-dose intravenous methylprednisolone. Whether ophthalmopathy could be predicted prospectively was tested in an independent validation cohort made up of under 20 hyperthyroidism patients plus 17 patients who later progressed to ophthalmopathy. The 100 or so discovery patients were randomly split 7:3 into training and test sets. The paper reports TCR Vbeta CDR3 sequencing of fewer than 150 peripheral blood samples: approximately 41 ophthalmopathy, around 80 hyperthyroidism and roughly 17 progressor patients.

Ten or more counts support this clonotype. Its antigen target is currently unknown. Qualities for individual bases were not recorded, and no much larger clone is one base off. Amplification of TCR beta CDR3 regions was carried out from RNA transcripts. For the first round of RT-PCR on the TCR CDR3, the HTBI primer set was used together with the Qiagen OneStep RT-PCR kit. Libraries were constructed in a second round of multiplex PCR, after which size selection and purification were performed. Paired-end sequencing of the libraries was performed with 100 bp reads on an Illumina HiSeq2000. The study's processing was this. SOAPnuke was used to process the raw data, with reads discarded if the reads contained adapters or uncalled bases, had a mean Phred below 15, or lacked an exact constant-primer or identifier match. High-quality paired reads were merged with COPE v1.2.5, and unique nucleotide sequences were defined as clonotypes. MiTCR v1.1 was used to align clonotypes to the IMGT TRBV, TRBD and TRBJ reference segments. Only V-J combinations with frequency above 0.0001, covering 98% to 99.2% of repertoires, were analysed. The TCS score was defined as the ratio of F50 (clonal expansion) to E x V (chaos), calculated using BLOSUM62-based TCRdist between CDR3 peptides within each V-J. Welch's t-statistics and random forest reduced 500 to 650 V-J features to 13, which were used in a naive Bayes classifier (R e1071). TCRdb trimmed public reads at Q25 via fastp, called clones via MiXCR and kept in-frame beta chains. Entries are consolidated by CDR3 protein sequence, retaining the most common genes and DNA. TCRdb assigned the V and J calls; the authors' analysis was not used. The sample table records around 260,000 distinct CDR3 sequences; around 25% of these occur just once. About a quarter of the sample is in the top ten clones.

Hyperthyroidism patients were newly diagnosed, had a disease duration of under 2 months, and were aged 18 to 65 years. Patients with uncontrolled infections, other autoimmune diseases, pregnancy or lactation were excluded. Diagnoses were based on clinical symptoms, serum thyroxine and TRAb, thyroid ultrasound and orbital computed tomography. For progressor patients, blood was drawn at the first diagnosis of hyperthyroidism, before any ophthalmopathy symptoms had appeared. PBMCs were isolated from 10 ml of fresh peripheral blood by Ficoll-Paque density gradient centrifugation. Progressor patients were first diagnosed with Graves' hyperthyroidism and then developed ophthalmopathy during follow-up. Total RNA was extracted with Trizol reagent, and quality was checked on an Agilent 2100 Bioanalyzer. The research as a whole found: A 13 V-J signature model separated ophthalmopathy from stable hyperthyroidism, with 87.88% sensitivity and roughly 81% specificity in cross-validation and 80%/75% in testing. No statistical method was used to fix the sample size in advance, and group allocation was not hidden from the investigators. In validation, the model predicted progression to ophthalmopathy a median of around six months before onset, with roughly 71% sensitivity and almost 75% specificity. Most expanded thyroid clonotypes (frequency above 0.001) were also found in blood, which suggests that blood repertoires may mirror thyroid immune responses.

The sequenced sample was blood. The clonotype comes from a man aged 35 to 55 with Graves' hyperthyroidism that later progressed to Graves' ophthalmopathy.

The DNA sequence reads TGTGCCAGCAGTTTCCCAAAGGGGGCCAACACCGGGGAGCTGTTTTTT. Translated, it reads CASSFPKGANTGELFF. The chain was built from TRBV6-5 and TRBJ2-2, with TRBD1 matching 7 junction bases. Trimming takes 4 bases off V and 2 bases off J; junction bases not matched to a gene: 7. The CDR3, from cysteine to phenylalanine, totals 16 residues. The DNA shown is the 48-base CDR3, in frame from base 1. The germline V gene gives CDR1 as MNHEY and CDR2 as SVGAGI.